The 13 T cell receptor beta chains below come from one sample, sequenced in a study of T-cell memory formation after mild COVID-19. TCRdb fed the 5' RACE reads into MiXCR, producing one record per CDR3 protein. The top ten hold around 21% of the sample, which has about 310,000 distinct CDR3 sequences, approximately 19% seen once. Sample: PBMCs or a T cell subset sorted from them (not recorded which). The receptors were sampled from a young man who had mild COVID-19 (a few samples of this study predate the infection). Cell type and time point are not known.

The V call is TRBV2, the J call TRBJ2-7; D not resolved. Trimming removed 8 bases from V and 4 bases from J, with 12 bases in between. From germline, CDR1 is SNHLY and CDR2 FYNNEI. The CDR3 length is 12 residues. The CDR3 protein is CASGFVHYEQYV. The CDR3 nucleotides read TGTGCCAGCGGTTTCGTTCATTACGAGCAGTACGTC.

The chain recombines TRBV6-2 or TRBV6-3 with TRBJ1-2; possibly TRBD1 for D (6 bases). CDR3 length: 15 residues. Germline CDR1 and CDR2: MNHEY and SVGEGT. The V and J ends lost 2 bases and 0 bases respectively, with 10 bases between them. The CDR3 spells CASSYQGTPNYGYTF. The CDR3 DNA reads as TGTGCCAGCAGTTACCAGGGGACCCCTAACTATGGCTACACCTTC.

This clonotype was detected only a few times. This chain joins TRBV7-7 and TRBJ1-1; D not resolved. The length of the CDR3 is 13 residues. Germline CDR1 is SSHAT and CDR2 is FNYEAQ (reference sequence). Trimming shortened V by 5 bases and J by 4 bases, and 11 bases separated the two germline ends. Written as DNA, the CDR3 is TGTGCCAGCAGCCCAATGGGTGCCACTGAAGCTTTCTTT. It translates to CASSPMGATEAFF.

CDR3 sequence: CASSLGFGYEQYV. CDR3 DNA: TGCGCCAGCAGCTTGGGTTTCGGCTACGAGCAGTACGTC. This chain connects TRBV5-1 to TRBJ2-7; D is undetermined. Between the trimmed V and J ends, which lost 0 bases and 3 bases, there was a span of 7 bases. Germline CDR1 and CDR2: SGHRS and YFSETQ. This CDR3 region has 13 residues.

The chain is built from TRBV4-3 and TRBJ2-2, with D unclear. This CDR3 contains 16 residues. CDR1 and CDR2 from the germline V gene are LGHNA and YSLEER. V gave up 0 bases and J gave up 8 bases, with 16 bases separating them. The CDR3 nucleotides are TGCGCCAGCAGCCAAGATCCTTGGACCACTGGAGGGGAGCTGTTTTTT. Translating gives CASSQDPWTTGGELFF.

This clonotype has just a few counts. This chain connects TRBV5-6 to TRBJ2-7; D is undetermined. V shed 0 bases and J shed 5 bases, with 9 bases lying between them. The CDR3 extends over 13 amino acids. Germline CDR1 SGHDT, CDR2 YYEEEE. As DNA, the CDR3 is TGTGCCAGCAGCTTGGCGGCGAGCGACGAGCAGTACGTC. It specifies CASSLAASDEQYV.

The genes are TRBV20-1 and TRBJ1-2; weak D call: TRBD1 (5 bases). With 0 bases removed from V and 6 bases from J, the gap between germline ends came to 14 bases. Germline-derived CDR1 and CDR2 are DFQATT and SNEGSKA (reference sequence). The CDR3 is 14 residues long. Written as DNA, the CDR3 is TGCAGTGCTAGAGAGGGGCAGGGACGAAATGGCTACACCTTC. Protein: CSAREGQGRNGYTF.

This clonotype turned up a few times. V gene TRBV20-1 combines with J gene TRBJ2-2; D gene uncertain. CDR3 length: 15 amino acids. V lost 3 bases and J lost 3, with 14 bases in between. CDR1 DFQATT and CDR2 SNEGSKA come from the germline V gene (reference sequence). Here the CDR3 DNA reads TGCAGTGCTAGGACTTCCCCGGATTACACCGGGGAGCTGTTTTTT. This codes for CSARTSPDYTGELFF.

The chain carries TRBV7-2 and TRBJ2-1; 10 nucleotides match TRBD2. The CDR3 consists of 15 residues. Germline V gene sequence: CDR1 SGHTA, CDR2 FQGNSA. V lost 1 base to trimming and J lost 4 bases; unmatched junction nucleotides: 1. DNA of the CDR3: TGTGCCAGCAGCTTAGAAGCGGGGGGGTACAATGAGCAGTTCTTC. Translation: CASSLEAGGYNEQFF. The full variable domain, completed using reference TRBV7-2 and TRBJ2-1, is GAGVSQSPSNKVTEKGKDVELRCDPISGHTALYWYRQSLGQGLEFLIYFQGNSAPDKSGLPSDRFSAERTGGSVSTLTIQRTQQEDSAVYLCASSLEAGGYNEQFFGPGTRLTVL.

The CDR3 coding sequence is TGCAGTGCCCCGCCCCCTGGGGGAAACACCATATATTTT. Amino acids: CSAPPPGGNTIYF. The chain combines TRBV20-1 with TRBJ1-3; D unresolved. CDR3 length: 13 amino acids. Germline loops: CDR1 DFQATT, CDR2 SNEGSKA (reference sequence). Trimming took 6 bases from V and 4 from J, leaving 13 bases between them.

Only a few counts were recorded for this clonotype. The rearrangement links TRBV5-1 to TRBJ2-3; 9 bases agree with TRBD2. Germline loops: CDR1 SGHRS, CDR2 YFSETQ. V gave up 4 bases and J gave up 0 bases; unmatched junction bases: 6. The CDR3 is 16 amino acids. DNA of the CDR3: TGCGCCAGCAGCCTGCGGGGGGGCTGGAGCACAGATACGCAGTATTTT. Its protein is CASSLRGGWSTDTQYF.

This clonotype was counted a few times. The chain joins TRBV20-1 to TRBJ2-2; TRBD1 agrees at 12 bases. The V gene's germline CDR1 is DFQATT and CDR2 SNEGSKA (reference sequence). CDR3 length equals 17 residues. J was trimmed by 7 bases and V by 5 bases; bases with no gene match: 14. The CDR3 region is CSARLLGTGGIIGELFF. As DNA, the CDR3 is TGCAGTGCTCGCCTCCTTGGGACAGGGGGCATCATCGGGGAGCTGTTTTTT.

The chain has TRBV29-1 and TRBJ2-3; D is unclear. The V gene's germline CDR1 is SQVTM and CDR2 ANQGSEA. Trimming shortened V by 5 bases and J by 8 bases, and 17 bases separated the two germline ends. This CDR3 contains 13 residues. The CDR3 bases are TGCAGCGTTTCTCCAACTCGGTCCCCTACGCAGTATTTT. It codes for CSVSPTRSPTQYF.